This is a list of T cell receptor beta chains from one sample in a study of T cells in Graves' hyperthyroidism and ophthalmopathy. MiXCR, applied by TCRdb to the multiplex PCR reads, yields one record per CDR3 protein. The repertoire has around 420,000 distinct CDR3 sequences, approximately 15% of them found once; the top ten carry roughly 13%. The sequenced material came from blood. The receptors here all came from a woman in her late teens or twenties with Graves' hyperthyroidism. Both conserved end residues are part of each CDR3. Each record gives: V gene, D gene, clone size, J gene, CDR3 DNA, CDR3 protein. D genes are given only for firm matches. Clone size is not always given. Where it is, it says once, few, many or a class for expanded clones.

>TRBV2|TRBD2|many|TRBJ2-5
TGTGCCAGCAGCGGGACTAGCGGAAGTGTTCAAGAGACCCAGTACTTC
CASSGTSGSVQETQYF
>TRBV24-1|TRBD1|few|TRBJ1-3
TGTGCCACCAGTGGCCCCGGACAGGGGATAGGAAACACCATATATTTT
CATSGPGQGIGNTIYF
>TRBV6-1|.|many|TRBJ1-2
TGTGCCAGCAGTGAAATGGAACCCTATGGCTACACCTTC
CASSEMEPYGYTF
>TRBV6-2/TRBV6-3|.|.|TRBJ2-5
TGTGCCAGCAGTTACCCCGGATTCCAAGAGACCCAGTACTTC
CASSYPGFQETQYF
>TRBV19|.|.|TRBJ2-1
TGTGCCAGTAGTATCGGAGGTTACTCCTACAATGAGCAGTTCTTC
CASSIGGYSYNEQFF
>TRBV4-1|.|.|TRBJ1-2
TGCGCCAGCAGCCAAGAGGCAGGGGCGCAACACTATGGCTACACCTTC
CASSQEAGAQHYGYTF
>TRBV20-1|TRBD2|many|TRBJ2-5
TGCAGTGCCCCACGGACTAGCGGGATACTCGGGGAGACCCAGTACTTC
CSAPRTSGILGETQYF
>TRBV7-8|TRBD1|many|TRBJ2-1
TGTGCCAGCAGCTCCCGACAGGGGAGCTCCTACAATGAGCAGTTCTTC
CASSSRQGSSYNEQFF
>TRBV2|.|many|TRBJ2-7
TGTGCCACCCTAAAGGGACTGCAAGACTCCTACGAGCAGTACTTC
CATLKGLQDSYEQYF
>TRBV20-1|TRBD2|many|TRBJ2-1
TGCAGTGCTGAACTAGCGCGCTCCTACAATGAGCAGTTCTTC
CSAELARSYNEQFF
>TRBV20-1|TRBD1|many|TRBJ1-1
TGCAGTGCTGGGCAGGGACAGGGAGGAAATGAAGCTTTCTTT
CSAGQGQGGNEAFF
>TRBV19|.|few|TRBJ2-5
TGTGCCAGTAGTGTTCAGGGTGGGGAGACCCAGTACTTC
CASSVQGGETQYF
>TRBV4-1|.|many|TRBJ2-1
TGCGCCAGCAGCCAAGATCCACGCGGGATGAACAATGAGCAGTTCTTC
CASSQDPRGMNNEQFF
>TRBV14|TRBD2|few|TRBJ2-7
TGTGCCAGCAGCCAGGACCCTAGCGGGAGTTTCGACGAGCAGTACTTC
CASSQDPSGSFDEQYF
>TRBV11-2|.|many|TRBJ2-2
TGTGCCAGCAGCTCTTCACAGGGCGGTGCGAACACCGGGGAGCTGTTTTTT
CASSSSQGGANTGELFF
>TRBV24-1|.|many|TRBJ1-5
TGTGCCACCAGTGGAGGGGCGGGGAGTAGCAATCAGCCCCAGCATTTT
CATSGGAGSSNQPQHF
>TRBV24-1|TRBD1|few|TRBJ2-3
TGTGCCACCAGTGAAAGCAGGGGGCATTTAGATACGCAGTATTTT
CATSESRGHLDTQYF
>TRBV3-1|TRBD1|few|TRBJ1-2
TGTGCCAGCAGCCAAGATGGGGGGACAGGGTTTTACTATGGCTACACCTTC
CASSQDGGTGFYYGYTF
>TRBV27|.|many|TRBJ1-1
TGTGCCAGCAGTTTAGCAGGGGTGAACACTGAAGCTTTCTTT
CASSLAGVNTEAFF
>TRBV4-1|TRBD2|.|TRBJ2-3
TGCGCCAGCAGCCAAGGCTTCAGGACTAGCGGGACTAGCACAGATACGCAGTATTTT
CASSQGFRTSGTSTDTQYF
>TRBV13|TRBD2|many|TRBJ2-1
TGTGCCAGCAGCCCAATCGAAATAGCGGGAGGCCCCATTGAGCAGTTCTTC
CASSPIEIAGGPIEQFF
>TRBV24-1|TRBD1|.|TRBJ2-2
TGTGCCACCAGTCCCGGGACAGGGAACACCGGGGAGCTGTTTTTT
CATSPGTGNTGELFF
>TRBV20-1|.|many|TRBJ2-2
TGCAGTGGGTTAAGGGGAACCGGGGAGCTGTTTTTT
CSGLRGTGELFF
>TRBV12-3/TRBV12-4|.|many|TRBJ1-1
TGTGCCAGCAGTTTTAGGGGCCAGGGAGCTTTCTTT
CASSFRGQGAFF
>TRBV4-1|TRBD2|few|TRBJ2-1
TGCGCCAGCAGCCCGCTTCCTCTAGCGGCGAGCTCCTACAATGAGCAGTTCTTC
CASSPLPLAASSYNEQFF
>TRBV28|.|.|TRBJ1-6
TGTGCCAGCAGTTTACCTCTTTCACCCCTCCACTTT
CASSLPLSPLHF
>TRBV6-2/TRBV6-3|TRBD2|.|TRBJ2-1
TGTGCCAGCACCAGGGGCGGGACTAGTGCCAGGGGTGAGCAGTTCTTC
CASTRGGTSARGEQFF
>TRBV20-1|TRBD2|.|TRBJ2-5
TGCAGTTCCGATCTTAGCGGGAGGCTCGAGACCCAGTACTTC
CSSDLSGRLETQYF
>TRBV28|TRBD2|many|TRBJ2-2
TGTGCCAGCGGGTTAGCGGGGGAGGAAACCGGGGAGCTGTTTTTT
CASGLAGEETGELFF
>TRBV11-2|TRBD1|many|TRBJ2-5
TGTGCCATTACTAATCCGGGACAGGATTCAAAGACCCAGTACTTC
CAITNPGQDSKTQYF
>TRBV11-2|.|few|TRBJ2-2
TGTGCCAGCAGCGCCCCGTGGGGGTCTTCTCACACCGGGGAGCTGTTTTTT
CASSAPWGSSHTGELFF
>TRBV20-1|TRBD2|few|TRBJ2-5
TGCAGTGGGGGAGGGACTAGCGGGGGGGGATTAGAGACCCAGTACTTC
CSGGGTSGGGLETQYF
>TRBV20-1|.|.|TRBJ2-2
TGCAGTGCTACGATGGACACCGGGGAGCTGTTTTTT
CSATMDTGELFF
>TRBV13|.|.|TRBJ2-2
TGTGCCAGCGAGAACACCGGGGAGCTGTTTTTT
CASENTGELFF
>TRBV29-1|.|.|TRBJ2-3
TGCAGCATTCCCTTCGCAGATACGCAGTATTTT
CSIPFADTQYF
>TRBV6-2/TRBV6-3|.|.|TRBJ1-1
TGTGCCAGCAGTTACGAGGGCCCGAGCACTGAAGCTTTCTTT
CASSYEGPSTEAFF
>TRBV20-1|.|many|TRBJ2-5
TGCAGTGCTCAATGGCAGTCCTTGGAGACCCAGTACTTC
CSAQWQSLETQYF
>TRBV18|.|.|TRBJ2-5
TGTGCCAGCTCACCAGAGGACTACTTGGGGGAGACCCAGTACTTC
CASSPEDYLGETQYF
>TRBV5-1|.|.|TRBJ2-7
TGCGCCAGCAGCTTGGCCGGGACGGAGGCCTACGAGCAGTACTTC
CASSLAGTEAYEQYF
>TRBV7-2|TRBD1|.|TRBJ2-2
TGTGCCAGCAGCTTGGGACAGGCCCCGGGGGAGCTGTTTTTT
CASSLGQAPGELFF
>TRBV3-1|.|many|TRBJ2-7
TGTGCCAGCAGCCAAGGGAGGGAGCAGTACTTC
CASSQGREQYF
>TRBV29-1|TRBD1|few|TRBJ1-6
TGCAGCGTTGAGACAGGGTCTAACTCACCCCTCCACTTT
CSVETGSNSPLHF
>TRBV5-1|.|many|TRBJ2-3
TGCGCCAGCAGCTTGGAGGTGTCGTTAGCAGATACGCAGTATTTT
CASSLEVSLADTQYF
>TRBV5-1|TRBD2|once|TRBJ2-1
TGCGCCAGCAGCACCGCTGGGGGGGGCAATGAGCAGTTCTTC
CASSTAGGGNEQFF
>TRBV6-1|.|.|TRBJ2-1
TGTGCCAGCACTCCCGGCCAGGGCTCCTACAATGAGCAGTTCTTC
CASTPGQGSYNEQFF
>TRBV7-9|TRBD1|.|TRBJ2-7
TGTGCCAGCAGCTTATCATGGGACAGGGACTCCTACGAGCAGTACTTC
CASSLSWDRDSYEQYF
>TRBV6-1|.|many|TRBJ1-5
TGTGCCAGCAGCCCCAGGGGTCAGCCCCAGCATTTT
CASSPRGQPQHF
>TRBV4-1|.|few|TRBJ1-1
TGCGCCAGCAGCCAAGAGGGAACAGGGATGGAATTCACTGAAGCTTTCTTT
CASSQEGTGMEFTEAFF
>TRBV7-2|TRBD1|many|TRBJ1-1
TGTGCCAGCAGCCTCAGGGGGCTCGGGAACACTGAAGCTTTCTTT
CASSLRGLGNTEAFF
>TRBV5-1|TRBD2|many|TRBJ2-3
TGCGCCAGCAGCTTGTATGGCGGGGGACGCACAGATACGCAGTATTTT
CASSLYGGGRTDTQYF
>TRBV20-1|TRBD2|many|TRBJ2-3
TGCAGTGCTTCTCGAGCGGGGAGCACAGATACGCAGTATTTT
CSASRAGSTDTQYF
>TRBV5-1|TRBD2|few|TRBJ2-1
TGCGCCAGCGGACTGGGACTAGCGGCCCTGAGCTCCTACAATGAGCAGTTCTTC
CASGLGLAALSSYNEQFF
>TRBV20-1|.|many|TRBJ1-3
TGCAGTGCTCCCGAAATGAGCAGGGAGGCAGGAAACACCATATATTTT
CSAPEMSREAGNTIYF
>TRBV28|.|many|TRBJ2-7
TGTGCCAGCAGTCTCACCGCGGGGACGGGGTTCTACGAGCAGTACTTC
CASSLTAGTGFYEQYF
>TRBV6-1|.|few|TRBJ1-1
TGTGCCAGCACCAACCCGCAGAACACTGAAGCTTTCTTT
CASTNPQNTEAFF
>TRBV24-1|.|.|TRBJ2-3
TGTGCCACCAGTGATCAGACTGGCGGGTCCCTCAATACGCAGTATTTT
CATSDQTGGSLNTQYF
>TRBV4-2|.|.|TRBJ1-6
TGTGCCAGCAGCCAACAGGGGCTACTCGGTTCACCCCTCCACTTT
CASSQQGLLGSPLHF
>TRBV7-2|TRBD2|.|TRBJ2-2
TGTGCCAGCAGCTTAGCACTAGCGGGGGTGACCGGGGAGCTGTTTTTT
CASSLALAGVTGELFF
>TRBV28|.|many|TRBJ2-7
TGTGCCAGCAATCGGCCGGCGGGCAGGGTGGGCGAGCAGTACTTC
CASNRPAGRVGEQYF
>TRBV10-3|.|few|TRBJ1-5
TGTGCCACCCGGGACCTTGAGGGGCCCCAGCATTTT
CATRDLEGPQHF